By share, the clone carrying this TCR beta chain ranks as large (0.1 to 1%). The antigen remains unidentified. The data were obtained in a study of graft-versus-host responses after intestinal transplantation. Overall study: Each recipient received anti-thymocyte globulin induction, then tacrolimus and steroids for around 3 years.

TCRdb's copy holds only in-frame clones and misses some; the assay was immunoSEQ multiplex PCR. The data contain more than 9,000 clones, 65% to 90% of them seen just once; the ten biggest clones take up around 5.2%. Broader study findings: Allografts of patients with graft-donor T cell macrochimerism showed high graft-versus-host to host-versus-graft clone ratios.

Graft samples were processed, releasing intraepithelial and lamina propria lymphocytes. This specimen was ileum tissue, taken almost 750 days after intestinal transplantation. This TCR derives from a human patient who received an intestinal transplant, so some T cells may come from the graft donor.

The DNA for the CDR3 is TGTGCCACTTGGACAGACTATGGCTACACCTTC. Encoded protein: CATWTDYGYTF. The chain joins TRBV2 to TRBJ1-2, with D possibly TRBD1 on 6 matching bases. V lost 10 bases and J 3 bases, leaving 9 bases between the germline ends. CDR1 and CDR2 (germline): SNHLY, FYNNEI. The CDR3 is 11 residues long.